This entry lists 21 T cell receptor beta chains sequenced from one sample in a study of blood T cell repertoires in COVID-19. Sequencing was performed with immunoSEQ multiplex PCR; in TCRdb, only in-frame clones are kept and a portion is missing. The profile covers fewer than 45,000 clones, with 88% appearing a single time and around 15% taken by the ten largest. Sequenced: peripheral blood. The receptors shown here come from a human donor in a cohort sampled during active COVID-19.

This chain joins TRBV24-1 and TRBJ2-2, with D maybe TRBD1 (6 bases). Trimming cost V 4 bases and J 5 bases, with 16 bases left between them. The CDR3 covers 16 residues. Germline V lookup: CDR1 KGHDR, CDR2 SFDVKD. CDR3 bases: TGTGCCACCAGTGACACCGACAGGTTTGGGACCGGGGAGCTGTTTTTT. It is translated as CATSDTDRFGTGELFF.

The CDR3 protein is CASSLPPGQGNYGYTF. Written as DNA, the CDR3 is TGTGCCAGCAGCTTACCACCGGGACAGGGGAACTATGGCTACACCTTC. The rearrangement links TRBV7-9 to TRBJ1-2, with TRBD1 matching 10 bases. The V gene's germline CDR1 is SEHNR and CDR2 FQNEAQ (reference sequence). This CDR3 spans 16 amino acids. V gave up 2 bases and J gave up 2 bases; unmatched junction bases: 5.

The chain recombines TRBV19 with TRBJ1-5; 7 nucleotides match TRBD1. Germline CDR1 and CDR2: LNHDA and SQIVND (reference sequence). The CDR3 runs to 14 residues. V trimming: 5 bases; J trimming: 5 bases; junction bases outside the gene matches: 6. The CDR3 is CASSWQGGDQPQHF. CDR3 nucleotide sequence: TGTGCCAGTAGTTGGCAGGGGGGCGATCAGCCCCAGCATTTT.

This chain joins TRBV19 and TRBJ2-2, with D tentatively TRBD1 (7 bases). With 5 bases removed from V and 0 bases from J, the gap between germline ends came to 10 bases. The germline CDR1 and CDR2 sequences are LNHDA and SQIVND (reference sequence). The CDR3 totals 15 residues. This chain's CDR3 is CASSGGTANTGELFF. The CDR3 DNA reads as TGTGCCAGTAGTGGGGGGACAGCGAACACCGGGGAGCTGTTTTTT.

This chain joins TRBV9 and TRBJ1-5, with D perhaps TRBD1 (6 bases). Germline V gene lookup returns CDR1 SGDLS and CDR2 YYNGEE. The V end lost 3 bases, the J end lost 4 bases, and 11 bases lay between the germline ends. The CDR3 totals 14 residues. The CDR3, as DNA: TGTGCCAGCAGCGCGGGACACTATAATCAGCCCCAGCATTTT. This translates into CASSAGHYNQPQHF.

This chain joins TRBV5-6 and TRBJ1-2; 8 nucleotides agree with TRBD1. Germline lookup yields CDR1 SGHDT and CDR2 YYEEEE. The CDR3 has 13 residues. V shed 5 bases and J 7 bases; nucleotides not matched to a gene: 7. This CDR3 reads CASRSFRGLGYTF. The CDR3, as DNA: TGTGCCAGCAGATCATTCAGGGGGCTTGGCTACACCTTC. The entire variable domain, with the rest obtained from reference TRBV5-6 and TRBJ1-2, is as follows: DAGVTQSPTHLIKTRGQQVTLRCSPKSGHDTVSWYQQALGQGPQFIFQYYEEEERQRGNFPDRFSGHQFPNYSSELNVNALLLGDSALYLCASRSFRGLGYTFGSGTRLTVV.

The CDR3 bases are TGTGCCAGCAGGCTCCGGGACAGCATTAACACTGAAGCTTTCTTT. This encodes CASRLRDSINTEAFF. The J gene is TRBJ1-1, the V gene TRBV6-5; TRBD1 matches 7 bases. Trimming cost V 6 bases and J 2 bases; bases outside gene matches: 9. Germline CDR1 is MNHEY and CDR2 is SVGAGI. The length of the CDR3 is 15 residues.

As DNA, the CDR3 is TGCGCCAGCAGCTCAGGTGCAACTAATGAAAAACTGTTTTTT. It yields the protein CASSSGATNEKLFF. The chain couples TRBV5-1 to TRBJ1-4; D unresolved. CDR3 length: 14 residues. Trimming pared 3 bases from V and 0 bases from J, leaving 6 bases between. Germline loops: CDR1 SGHRS, CDR2 YFSETQ.

The gene calls are TRBV12-3 or TRBV12-4 and TRBJ1-1; D remains unclear. Between the trimmed V and J ends, which lost 4 bases and 2 bases, there was a span of 5 bases. This CDR3 has 12 residues. This chain's CDR3 is CASSYSNTEAFF. The CDR3 DNA follows: TGTGCCAGCAGTTACAGTAACACTGAAGCTTTCTTT.

The V call is TRBV28, the J call TRBJ1-2, with TRBD1 matching 8 bases. V lost 5 bases, J lost 4 bases, and 3 bases stayed unmatched. The length of the CDR3 is 13 residues. Germline CDR1 MDHEN, CDR2 SYDVKM. CDR3 DNA: TGTGCCAGCAGTCTCACAGGGGGCTATGGCTACACCTTC. Translating it yields CASSLTGGYGYTF.

The CDR3 nucleotides read TGTGCCAGTAGTCCTCCGGTGGGGAGGGACACTGAAGCTTTCTTT. This encodes CASSPPVGRDTEAFF. The genes are TRBV19 and TRBJ1-1; no clear D. The ends were cut back, 5 bases at V and 3 bases at J, with 16 bases in the middle. Germline loops: CDR1 LNHDA, CDR2 SQIVND (reference sequence). The CDR3 is 15 amino acids.

The chain recombines TRBV19 with TRBJ2-1; 9 nucleotides match TRBD1. This CDR3 has 15 residues. The V gene's germline CDR1 is LNHDA and CDR2 SQIVND (reference sequence). V gave up 4 bases and J gave up 7 bases; unmatched junction bases: 8. CDR3 DNA sequence: TGTGCCAGTAGTAGTCCGGGACAGGGAGGGAATGAGCAGTTCTTC. Its protein is CASSSPGQGGNEQFF.

The chain couples TRBV25-1 to TRBJ2-7; 7 bases agree with TRBD1. Trimming cost V 4 bases and J 2 bases; bases outside gene matches: 5. Germline CDR1 reads MGHDK; CDR2 reads SYGVNS. The CDR3 sequence is 14 residues long. CDR3 sequence reads: CASSGGTATYEQYF. The CDR3 bases are TGTGCCAGCAGTGGGGGGACAGCCACCTACGAGCAGTACTTC.

The chain joins TRBV2 to TRBJ2-1, with TRBD2 as a possible D gene (6 bases). Germline V CDR1 and CDR2: SNHLY, FYNNEI. The CDR3 contains 15 residues. V dropped 5 bases and J dropped 4 bases, with 15 bases sitting between them. CDR3 sequence reads: CASSFGPGGYNEQFF. CDR3 in DNA: TGTGCCAGCAGTTTCGGGCCCGGGGGTTACAATGAGCAGTTCTTC.

The chain links TRBV27 to TRBJ1-5; 7 bases are shared with TRBD1. CDR3 length: 13 residues. Germline CDR1 is MNHEY and CDR2 is SMNVEV (reference sequence). Trimming cost V 5 bases and J 3 bases; bases outside gene matches: 1. Here the CDR3 reads CASSGQANQPQHF. CDR3 sequence (DNA): TGTGCCAGCAGTGGACAGGCCAATCAGCCCCAGCATTTT.

The V and J genes are TRBV7-3 and TRBJ1-1; D not certain. CDR1 is SGHTA and CDR2 is FQGTGA in the germline V gene. The CDR3 runs 14 residues. V dropped 5 bases and J dropped 1 base, with 11 bases sitting between them. For the CDR3, the DNA is TGTGCCAGCAGCATCGGACGGGGGAACACTGAAGCTTTCTTT. Translation gives CASSIGRGNTEAFF.

This clone was found once. The J gene is TRBJ2-2, the V gene TRBV7-2, with TRBD1 matching 8 bases. Per germline, CDR1 SGHTA and CDR2 FQGNSA. CDR3 length: 17 amino acids. V shed 5 bases, J shed 4 bases, and the junction held 12 bases outside the gene matches. CDR3 loop: CASSPFGQGALTGELFF. In DNA, the CDR3 is TGTGCCAGCAGCCCATTCGGGCAGGGGGCTCTCACCGGGGAGCTGTTTTTT.

This sequence joins TRBV10-3 and TRBJ1-1, with D uncertain. Germline V gene data show CDR1 as ENHRY and CDR2 as SYGVKD. CDR3 length: 15 amino acids. Trimming shortened V by 2 bases and J by 0 bases, and 10 bases separated the two germline ends. CDR3 sequence reads: CAISEGQALNTEAFF. The CDR3 coding sequence is TGTGCCATCAGTGAGGGGCAGGCCTTGAACACTGAAGCTTTCTTT.

This chain joins TRBV7-8 and TRBJ2-5; TRBD1 might be the D (6 bases). The end of the DNA aligns better with TRBJ2-7, so the J call may be wrong. This CDR3 is built from 19 residues. Per germline, CDR1 SGHVS and CDR2 FQNEAQ. CDR3 DNA sequence: TGTGCCAGCACCCCCACACAGGGACCAGTTTTTTCGAACTCCTACGAGCAGTACTTC. As protein: CASTPTQGPVFSNSYEQYF.

V usage is TRBV19 and J usage is TRBJ1-4, with D possibly being TRBD1 (5 bases). The CDR3 contains 14 residues. Trimming took 2 bases from V and 5 from J, leaving 9 bases between them. CDR1 is LNHDA and CDR2 is SQIVND in the germline V gene (reference sequence). The CDR3 DNA reads TGTGCCAGTAGTATAATGGGGGGGAATGAAAAACTGTTTTTT. Protein product: CASSIMGGNEKLFF.

The V call is TRBV10-2, the J call TRBJ2-7; possibly TRBD2 for D (6 bases). CDR1 is WSHSY, CDR2 SAAADI, per germline. V lost 2 bases to trimming and J lost 3 bases, with 11 bases between them. The CDR3 runs 14 residues. The CDR3 loop reads CASSEEAGLYEQYF. The DNA for the CDR3 is TGCGCCAGCAGTGAGGAGGCGGGGCTCTACGAGCAGTACTTC.